The 19 T cell receptor beta chains listed next were all sequenced from one sample in a study of T cells in Graves' hyperthyroidism and ophthalmopathy (dated by TCRdb to between 2018 and 2021). Receptor amplification or capture employed multiplex PCR. Instrument on record: Illumina HiSeq 2000. The TCR beta CDR3 regions were amplified from the RNA transcripts. For the first round of RT-PCR on the TCR CDR3, the HTBI primer set was used together with the Qiagen OneStep RT-PCR kit. In TCRdb, the public reads were trimmed at Q25 with fastp and aligned with MiXCR, with productive beta chains retained. Identical CDR3 protein sequences are pooled into one entry, listed with their most common genes and DNA. The sample has approximately 380,000 distinct CDR3 sequences on record, more than 12% of them singletons. The top ten constitute over 25% of the sample. The sequenced sample was blood. The receptors were sampled from a man in his fifties or sixties with Graves' ophthalmopathy.

This chain links TRBV20-1 with TRBJ2-5; D is unclear. In germline, CDR1 is DFQATT, CDR2 SNEGSKA (reference sequence). The V and J ends lost 3 bases and 3 bases respectively, with 11 bases between them. CDR3 size: 13 residues. The CDR3 loop is CSARRTLKETQYF. As DNA, the CDR3 is TGCAGTGCTAGGAGGACCCTGAAAGAGACCCAGTACTTC.

The J gene is TRBJ2-1, the V gene TRBV24-1; 9 nucleotides line up with TRBD2. The DNA matches TRBJ2-7 better at its end, which makes the J call doubtful. The CDR3 loop spans 16 amino acids. CDR1 is KGHDR and CDR2 is SFDVKD in the germline V gene. DNA of the CDR3: TGTGCCACCAGTGACTCAAGGGCGGGAGGGTACAATGGGCAGTACTTC. Translation gives CATSDSRAGGYNGQYF.

The table lists this clonotype with many counts. J is TRBJ2-1 and V is TRBV12-3 or TRBV12-4, with TRBD1 identical over 7 bases. The CDR3 runs to 12 residues. V was pared by 6 bases and J by 10 bases, with 6 bases of the junction left unmatched. DNA of the CDR3: TGTGCCAGCAGGCACGACAGGGACGAGCAGTTCTTC. Amino acid sequence: CASRHDRDEQFF.

In its sample, this clonotype was seen many times. This chain joins TRBV6-1 and TRBJ2-2, with 7 bases aligning to TRBD2. Trimming cost V 3 bases and J 4 bases; bases outside gene matches: 5. This CDR3 is 15 amino acids long. The germline V gene has CDR1 MNHNS and CDR2 SASEGT. Here the CDR3 reads CASSEGLAATGELFF. The CDR3 DNA sequence: TGTGCCAGCAGTGAGGGGCTAGCGGCCACCGGGGAGCTGTTTTTT.

Many counts were recorded for this clonotype. This chain uses TRBV2 with TRBJ2-2, with 11 bases aligning to TRBD2. V lost 7 bases and J lost 5; bases outside the gene matches: 6. The CDR3 length is 15 residues. Germline-derived CDR1 and CDR2 are SNHLY and FYNNEI. CDR3 in DNA: TGTGCCAGCAATACTCTAGCGGGAGGAACCGGGGAGCTGTTTTTT. Translation gives CASNTLAGGTGELFF.

The CDR3 bases are TGTGCCAGCAGCGGCGGGACTAGCGAGTTCTTC. Translating it yields CASSGGTSEFF. The V and J genes are TRBV2 and TRBJ2-1, with TRBD2 matching 10 bases. The CDR3 extends over 11 amino acids. V lost 6 bases and J lost 14; bases outside the gene matches: 4. Germline V gene lookup returns CDR1 SNHLY and CDR2 FYNNEI.

This clonotype was picked up many times. The chain links TRBV3-1 to TRBJ1-2; D ambiguous. V was pared by 1 base and J by 7 bases, with 13 bases between. The CDR3 loop spans 14 amino acids. Germline values: CDR1 LGHDT, CDR2 YNNKEL (reference sequence). CDR3 region: CASSQVLRESGYTF. For the CDR3, the DNA is TGTGCCAGCAGCCAAGTATTGAGGGAAAGTGGCTACACCTTC.

V gene TRBV9 combines with J gene TRBJ1-1, with D possibly matching TRBD1 (5 bases). The CDR3 extends over 17 amino acids. The germline V gene encodes CDR1 SGDLS and CDR2 YYNGEE. The V end lost 4 bases, the J end lost 5 bases, and 24 bases lay between the germline ends. Written as DNA, the CDR3 is TGTGCCAGCAGCCCCCGAGACGGGGACCGCCTGAGGACTGAAGCTTTCTTT. Residues: CASSPRDGDRLRTEAFF.

This clonotype was counted only a few times. A much larger clone differs from this one at a single base, so this may be a read error. The chain recombines TRBV24-1 with TRBJ2-3; 8 bases are shared with TRBD2. The CDR3 runs 17 residues. Per germline, CDR1 KGHDR and CDR2 SFDVKD. V was pared by 2 bases and J by 9 bases, with 15 bases of the junction left unmatched. Written as DNA, the CDR3 is TGTGCCACCAGTGATTCAGGGATTAGCGGGACATTTTGGACGCAGTATTTT. Translation gives CATSDSGISGTFWTQYF.

This clonotype has a count of ten or more. The chain is built from TRBV9 and TRBJ1-5, with D maybe TRBD1 (5 bases). The V end was cut by 4 bases, the J end by 3 bases, with 23 bases between. The CDR3 has 18 amino acids. CDR1 SGDLS and CDR2 YYNGEE come from the germline V gene. The CDR3 region has the DNA TGTGCCAGCAGCCTCCACCTACAGGAAAGACCTTCCAATCAGCCCCAGCATTTT. Protein: CASSLHLQERPSNQPQHF.

This clonotype has at least ten counts. V usage is TRBV20-1 and J usage is TRBJ2-5; 8 nucleotides match TRBD2. Looked up from germline, CDR1 is DFQATT and CDR2 is SNEGSKA (reference sequence). The trim removed 3 bases at V and 4 bases at J, leaving 10 bases unmatched. The CDR3 has 15 residues. The DNA of the CDR3 is TGCAGTGCTAGCGGTTTAGCGGGAAAAGTAGAGACCCAGTACTTC. Translated, it gives CSASGLAGKVETQYF.

This clonotype was detected ten times or more. The rearrangement uses TRBV14 and TRBJ2-1, with a tentative D call TRBD2 (6 bases). The CDR3 is 15 residues long. The germline V gene encodes CDR1 SGHDN and CDR2 FVKESK. Trimming left V 4 bases short and J 1 base short, with 11 bases between. In nucleotides, the CDR3 is TGTGCCAGCAGCCGTTCCAGCGGGTCCTACAATGAGCAGTTCTTC. Protein product: CASSRSSGSYNEQFF.

This clonotype was counted at least ten times. The V call is TRBV11-2, the J call TRBJ1-2; tentatively, D is TRBD1 (6 bases). This CDR3 is built from 14 residues. Germline loops: CDR1 SGHAT, CDR2 FQNNGV. V gave up 5 bases and J gave up 0 bases, with 10 bases separating them. The CDR3 DNA is TGTGCCAGCAGCGGGACACAAGCTAACTATGGCTACACCTTC. Translated, it gives CASSGTQANYGYTF.

This rearrangement joins TRBV5-1 to TRBJ2-1; 16 bases fit TRBD2. TRBJ2-7 explains the end of the DNA better; the J call may be wrong. CDR3 size: 17 residues. Germline CDR1 reads SGHRS; CDR2 reads YFSETQ. The CDR3 DNA reads TGCGCCAGCAGCGGGACTAGCGGGAGGGCGGGGTACAATGAGCAGTACTTC. This sequence encodes CASSGTSGRAGYNEQYF.

This clonotype was picked up many times. The genes are TRBV12-3 or TRBV12-4 and TRBJ1-1, with TRBD1 matching 11 bases. CDR3 length equals 15 residues. J was trimmed by 4 bases and V by 5 bases; bases with no gene match: 6. The CDR3 nucleotides read TGTGCCAGCAGTCCCGGACAGGGGGCTTCCACTGAAGCTTTCTTT. Encoded protein: CASSPGQGASTEAFF.

The V and J genes are TRBV5-1 and TRBJ2-1, with 8 nucleotides matching TRBD2. The CDR3 consists of 13 residues. V lost 0 bases to trimming and J lost 13 bases; unmatched junction nucleotides: 6. Germline V gene data show CDR1 as SGHRS and CDR2 as YFSETQ. The DNA for the CDR3 is TGCGCCAGCAGCTTGGAAGGGAGCGGGAGTCAGTTCTTC. Its translation is CASSLEGSGSQFF.

This clonotype has ten or more counts. The chain couples TRBV29-1 to TRBJ2-1, with 7 positions matching TRBD2. The V and J ends lost 6 bases and 3 bases, in that order; junction bases with no gene match: 5. The length of the CDR3 is 13 residues. Per germline, CDR1 SQVTM and CDR2 ANQGSEA. CDR3 amino acids: CSVIGRNYNEQFF. Written as DNA, the CDR3 is TGCAGCGTCATCGGGAGGAACTACAATGAGCAGTTCTTC.

The rearrangement links TRBV11-3 to TRBJ1-5, with a possible D match to TRBD1 (5 bases). The germline V gene encodes CDR1 SGHNT and CDR2 YENEEA. The CDR3 length is 15 residues. Trimming stripped 0 bases from V and 7 bases from J, with 13 bases between. The CDR3 bases are TGTGCCAGCAGCTTAGATCGGGGGACGGTGCAGCCCCAGCATTTT. This sequence encodes CASSLDRGTVQPQHF. Using reference TRBV11-3 and TRBJ1-5 for the parts outside the CDR3, the full variable domain is EAGVVQSPRYKIIEKKQPVAFWCNPISGHNTLYWYLQNLGQGPELLIRYENEEAVDDSQLPKDRFSAERLKGVDSTLKIQPAELGDSAVYLCASSLDRGTVQPQHFGDGTRLSIL.

This clonotype was seen more than once but under ten times. The rearrangement links TRBV29-1 to TRBJ2-3, with TRBD2 matching 9 bases. The CDR3 is 14 residues long. In germline, CDR1 is SQVTM, CDR2 ANQGSEA. The ends lost 6 bases at V and 6 bases at J; junction bases unmatched: 10. This CDR3 reads CSVGPPSGMDTQYF. CDR3 bases: TGCAGCGTGGGCCCACCTAGCGGGATGGATACGCAGTATTTT.